A selection of T cell receptor beta chains follows, all from one sample in a study of blood T cell repertoires in COVID-19. Only in-frame clones appear in the TCRdb table, and some are missing; sequencing was by immunoSEQ multiplex PCR. The sample yields more than 400,000 clones, approximately 86% seen once. The sample comprised PBMCs or T cells enriched from blood (not recorded which). The receptor set was obtained from a woman aged 18-35 years who had recovered from COVID-19. Both conserved end residues are part of each CDR3. The order of the fields is clone size, D gene, CDR3 length, V gene, J gene, CDR3 protein, CDR3 DNA. A D gene is named only where the DNA matches it firmly. A clone size is listed for some rows: how often the clone was seen (once, few, many), or a class if it is expanded.

abundance: NA; d_gene: TRBD2; len: 13; v_gene: TRBV6-5; j_gene: TRBJ2-7; CDR3aa: CAIGTSGSYEQYF; CDR3nt: TGTGCCATCGGGACTAGCGGGTCCTACGAGCAGTACTTC
abundance: once; d_gene: TRBD2; len: 11; v_gene: TRBV30; j_gene: TRBJ2-7; CDR3aa: CGGGSSYEQYF; CDR3nt: TGTGGGGGGGGGAGCTCCTACGAGCAGTACTTC
abundance: NA; d_gene: NA; len: 15; v_gene: TRBV19; j_gene: TRBJ1-5; CDR3aa: CASRDSPYSNQPQHF; CDR3nt: TGTGCCAGTAGGGACAGTCCGTATAGCAATCAGCCCCAGCATTTT
abundance: NA; d_gene: NA; len: 16; v_gene: TRBV19; j_gene: TRBJ2-7; CDR3aa: CASSLPRQDGGYEQYF; CDR3nt: TGTGCCAGTAGTCTGCCCAGACAGGATGGAGGTTACGAGCAGTACTTC
abundance: NA; d_gene: TRBD1; len: 15; v_gene: TRBV5-1; j_gene: TRBJ1-5; CDR3aa: CASSPAGQVNQPQHF; CDR3nt: TGCGCCAGCAGCCCGGCGGGACAGGTAAATCAGCCCCAGCATTTT
abundance: NA; d_gene: TRBD1; len: 15; v_gene: TRBV5-1; j_gene: TRBJ1-1; CDR3aa: CASSLDTGGETEAFF; CDR3nt: TGCGCCAGCAGCTTGGATACAGGGGGCGAAACTGAAGCTTTCTTT
abundance: NA; d_gene: NA; len: 17; v_gene: TRBV29-1; j_gene: TRBJ1-2; CDR3aa: CSVEDEGVMGLGYGYTF; CDR3nt: TGCAGCGTTGAAGATGAGGGGGTGATGGGCTTGGGGTATGGCTACACCTTC
abundance: NA; d_gene: TRBD1; len: 14; v_gene: TRBV5-1; j_gene: TRBJ2-2; CDR3aa: CASSLGTGAGELFF; CDR3nt: TGCGCCAGCAGCTTAGGGACAGGGGCCGGGGAGCTGTTTTTT
abundance: NA; d_gene: NA; len: 13; v_gene: TRBV5-1; j_gene: TRBJ1-1; CDR3aa: CASSLDDLDEAFF; CDR3nt: TGCGCCAGCAGCTTGGATGATCTAGATGAAGCTTTCTTT
abundance: NA; d_gene: TRBD1; len: 17; v_gene: TRBV5-1; j_gene: TRBJ1-1; CDR3aa: CASSLAPGGASGTEAFF; CDR3nt: TGCGCCAGCAGCTTGGCCCCAGGGGGCGCCTCGGGGACTGAAGCTTTCTTT
abundance: once; d_gene: NA; len: 12; v_gene: TRBV30; j_gene: TRBJ1-2; CDR3aa: CAWTLDGSGYTF; CDR3nt: TGTGCCTGGACCCTAGACGGGTCGGGCTACACCTTC
abundance: NA; d_gene: TRBD1; len: 15; v_gene: TRBV2; j_gene: TRBJ1-6; CDR3aa: CASREDRGYNSPLHF; CDR3nt: TGTGCCAGCAGAGAAGACAGGGGCTATAATTCACCCCTCCACTTT
abundance: NA; d_gene: NA; len: 13; v_gene: TRBV2; j_gene: TRBJ1-1; CDR3aa: CASSGRGDTEAFF; CDR3nt: TGTGCCAGCAGTGGCCGCGGAGATACTGAAGCTTTCTTT
abundance: NA; d_gene: NA; len: 14; v_gene: TRBV27; j_gene: TRBJ1-2; CDR3aa: CASRTLQGIYGYTF; CDR3nt: TGTGCCAGCAGGACTCTACAGGGAATCTATGGCTACACCTTC
abundance: NA; d_gene: TRBD1; len: 15; v_gene: TRBV5-8; j_gene: TRBJ2-1; CDR3aa: CASSLWDRSYNEQFF; CDR3nt: TGTGCCAGCAGCTTGTGGGACAGGTCCTACAATGAGCAGTTCTTC
abundance: once; d_gene: TRBD2; len: 16; v_gene: TRBV3-1/TRBV3-2; j_gene: TRBJ2-3; CDR3aa: CASSLPTSGGTDTQYF; CDR3nt: TGTGCCAGCAGCCTCCCGACTAGCGGGGGAACAGATACGCAGTATTTT
abundance: NA; d_gene: NA; len: 15; v_gene: TRBV7-2; j_gene: TRBJ1-1; CDR3aa: CASSVKQGLNTEAFF; CDR3nt: TGTGCCAGCAGCGTAAAACAGGGTTTGAACACTGAAGCTTTCTTT
abundance: NA; d_gene: TRBD1; len: 15; v_gene: TRBV28; j_gene: TRBJ1-2; CDR3aa: CASSSPGQVHYGYTF; CDR3nt: TGTGCCAGCAGTTCCCCGGGACAGGTGCATTATGGCTACACCTTC
abundance: NA; d_gene: NA; len: 15; v_gene: TRBV21-1; j_gene: TRBJ2-7; CDR3aa: CASTRAGQGSYEQYF; CDR3nt: TGTGCCAGCACCCGGGCGGGACAGGGCTCCTACGAGCAGTACTTC
abundance: NA; d_gene: NA; len: 15; v_gene: TRBV7-8; j_gene: TRBJ2-5; CDR3aa: CASSRNTGGGETQYF; CDR3nt: TGTGCCAGCAGCCGAAATACCGGGGGAGGAGAGACCCAGTACTTC
abundance: NA; d_gene: NA; len: 15; v_gene: TRBV13; j_gene: TRBJ2-1; CDR3aa: CASSYPLASPYEQFF; CDR3nt: TGTGCCAGCAGCTACCCTTTAGCCTCGCCTTATGAGCAGTTCTTC
abundance: few; d_gene: TRBD1; len: 13; v_gene: TRBV6-5; j_gene: TRBJ1-2; CDR3aa: CASRLQGSTGYTF; CDR3nt: TGTGCCAGCAGACTACAGGGGTCTACGGGCTACACCTTC
abundance: once; d_gene: NA; len: 16; v_gene: TRBV6-5; j_gene: TRBJ1-6; CDR3aa: CASSYSFGGDNSPLHF; CDR3nt: TGTGCCAGCAGTTACTCGTTTGGGGGGGATAATTCACCCCTCCACTTT
abundance: NA; d_gene: TRBD2; len: 15; v_gene: TRBV5-1; j_gene: TRBJ2-2; CDR3aa: CASSRSGGRTGELFF; CDR3nt: TGCGCCAGCAGCCGGAGCGGGGGGCGTACCGGGGAGCTGTTTTTT
abundance: few; d_gene: NA; len: 12; v_gene: TRBV11-3; j_gene: TRBJ2-2; CDR3aa: CASSSTGGELFF; CDR3nt: TGTGCCAGCAGCTCCACGGGCGGGGAGCTGTTTTTT
abundance: NA; d_gene: NA; len: 17; v_gene: TRBV4-1; j_gene: TRBJ1-4; CDR3aa: CASSQGQTREYNEKLFF; CDR3nt: TGCGCCAGCAGCCAAGGACAGACCCGGGAGTATAATGAAAAACTGTTTTTT
abundance: NA; d_gene: NA; len: 16; v_gene: TRBV28; j_gene: TRBJ2-6; CDR3aa: CASSNILHSGANVLTF; CDR3nt: TGTGCCAGCAGCAACATACTACACTCTGGGGCCAACGTCCTGACTTTC
abundance: NA; d_gene: NA; len: 15; v_gene: TRBV6-1; j_gene: TRBJ1-5; CDR3aa: CASSEGSRSYQPQHF; CDR3nt: TGTGCCAGCAGTGAAGGGTCGCGGTCCTATCAGCCCCAGCATTTT
abundance: NA; d_gene: NA; len: 13; v_gene: TRBV2; j_gene: TRBJ1-6; CDR3aa: CASQPEADSPLHF; CDR3nt: TGTGCCAGCCAGCCAGAGGCTGATTCACCCCTCCACTTT
abundance: once; d_gene: TRBD1; len: 15; v_gene: TRBV2; j_gene: TRBJ2-4; CDR3aa: CATEDRDLAKNIQYF; CDR3nt: TGTGCCACCGAGGACAGGGACCTAGCCAAAAACATTCAGTACTTC
abundance: NA; d_gene: NA; len: 16; v_gene: TRBV7-9; j_gene: TRBJ1-2; CDR3aa: CASSLARAPSTYGYTF; CDR3nt: TGTGCCAGCAGCTTAGCGCGGGCTCCCAGCACCTATGGCTACACCTTC
abundance: NA; d_gene: NA; len: 16; v_gene: TRBV5-8; j_gene: TRBJ2-1; CDR3aa: CASSSLAELSYNEQFF; CDR3nt: TGTGCCAGCAGCTCCTTAGCGGAACTTTCCTACAATGAGCAGTTCTTC
abundance: NA; d_gene: NA; len: 13; v_gene: TRBV25-1; j_gene: TRBJ1-1; CDR3aa: CASSEFYGTEAFF; CDR3nt: TGTGCCAGCAGTGAATTTTACGGCACTGAAGCTTTCTTT
abundance: NA; d_gene: NA; len: 13; v_gene: TRBV6-6; j_gene: TRBJ1-3; CDR3aa: CASSYTAGNTIYF; CDR3nt: TGTGCCAGCAGTTATACAGCTGGAAACACCATATATTTT
abundance: once; d_gene: TRBD2; len: 22; v_gene: TRBV27; j_gene: TRBJ2-3; CDR3aa: CASSFLRRTSGGAIASKREQYF; CDR3nt: TGTGCCAGCAGTTTTCTCCGGAGGACTAGCGGGGGGGCTATAGCTTCAAAAAGGGAGCAGTATTTT
abundance: NA; d_gene: NA; len: 13; v_gene: TRBV7-3; j_gene: TRBJ1-1; CDR3aa: CASSYNLNTEAFF; CDR3nt: TGTGCCAGCAGTTACAATTTGAACACTGAAGCTTTCTTT
abundance: NA; d_gene: NA; len: 14; v_gene: TRBV7-9; j_gene: TRBJ1-3; CDR3aa: CASSLQGGGNTIYF; CDR3nt: TGTGCCAGCAGCTTACAGGGAGGTGGAAACACCATATATTTT
abundance: NA; d_gene: NA; len: 13; v_gene: TRBV28; j_gene: TRBJ1-2; CDR3aa: CASSEGGSYGYTF; CDR3nt: TGTGCCAGCAGTGAGGGGGGGTCCTATGGCTACACCTTC
abundance: NA; d_gene: TRBD1; len: 15; v_gene: TRBV10-3; j_gene: TRBJ1-1; CDR3aa: CAIRGTGPTSTEAFF; CDR3nt: TGTGCCATTAGAGGGACAGGACCTACTAGCACTGAAGCTTTCTTT
abundance: NA; d_gene: TRBD2; len: 17; v_gene: TRBV7-8; j_gene: TRBJ2-6; CDR3aa: CASSPTGGSTGANVLTF; CDR3nt: TGTGCCAGCAGCCCCACGGGAGGGTCCACTGGGGCCAACGTCCTGACTTTC
abundance: NA; d_gene: TRBD2; len: 15; v_gene: TRBV27; j_gene: TRBJ2-1; CDR3aa: CASSLGSGTYNEQFF; CDR3nt: TGTGCCAGCAGTTTGGGTAGCGGGACCTACAATGAGCAGTTCTTC
abundance: NA; d_gene: NA; len: 17; v_gene: TRBV5-1; j_gene: TRBJ2-7; CDR3aa: CASSSPSGYDTLDEQYF; CDR3nt: TGCGCCAGCAGCTCGCCCTCGGGGTACGATACATTGGACGAGCAGTACTTC
abundance: NA; d_gene: NA; len: 15; v_gene: TRBV4-1; j_gene: TRBJ1-2; CDR3aa: CASSQDEGRPGGYTF; CDR3nt: TGCGCCAGCAGCCAAGATGAGGGAAGGCCGGGAGGCTACACCTTC
abundance: NA; d_gene: TRBD1; len: 15; v_gene: TRBV12-5; j_gene: TRBJ1-1; CDR3aa: CASAPRGPANTEAFF; CDR3nt: TGTGCTAGTGCCCCGAGGGGGCCCGCGAACACTGAAGCTTTCTTT